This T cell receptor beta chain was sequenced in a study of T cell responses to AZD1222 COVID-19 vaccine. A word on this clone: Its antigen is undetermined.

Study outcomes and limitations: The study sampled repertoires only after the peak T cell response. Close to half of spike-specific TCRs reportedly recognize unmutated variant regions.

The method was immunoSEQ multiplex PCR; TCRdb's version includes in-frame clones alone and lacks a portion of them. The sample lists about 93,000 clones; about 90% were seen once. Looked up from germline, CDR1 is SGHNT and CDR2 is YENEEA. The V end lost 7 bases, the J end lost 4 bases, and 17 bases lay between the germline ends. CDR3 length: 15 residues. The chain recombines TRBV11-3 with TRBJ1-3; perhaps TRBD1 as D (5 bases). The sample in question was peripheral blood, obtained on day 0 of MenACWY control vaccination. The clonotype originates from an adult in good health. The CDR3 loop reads CASTKGRAAGNTIYF. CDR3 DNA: TGTGCCAGCACCAAAGGCAGGGCAGCAGGAAACACCATATATTTT.